This T cell receptor beta chain was recovered during a study of CD8 T cells in ankylosing spondylitis. Findings and limits, study-wide: Disease-linked clones were reportedly significantly enriched in matched ankylosing spondylitis synovial fluid. There were earlier reports of some motif variants in reactive arthritis synovial fluid and blood. Ankylosing spondylitis blood appeared to be characterized by a TCR beta motif of roughly eight highly homologous variants.

The CDR3 extends over 15 amino acids. V dropped 3 bases and J dropped 1 base, with 11 bases sitting between them. Germline CDR1 and CDR2: SGHRS and YFSETQ. At least ten counts were recorded for this clonotype. Its specificity is unknown. TCRdb reanalysed the 5' RACE reads using MiXCR and keeps one entry per CDR3 protein. In the table there are 200,000 to 300,000 distinct CDR3 sequences, about 10% of which are singletons. The sample taken for sequencing was blood, either unsorted or a sorted T cell fraction (not recorded which). V is TRBV5-1 and J is TRBJ2-1; D might be TRBD2 (6 bases). The receptor's source is a male donor with ankylosing spondylitis or in good health (not recorded which). DNA for the CDR3: TGCGCCAGCAGCTCGTTCGGGGGTTCCTACAATGAGCAGTTCTTC. Its translation is CASSSFGGSYNEQFF.